This passage covers 22 T cell receptor beta chains from one sample sequenced in a study of shared clonotypes between healthy human individuals. Measured with immunoSEQ multiplex PCR; TCRdb has only the in-frame clones, and not every one. The sample comprises around 1.4 million clones, just under 99% of which are singletons, and 0.36% rests with the top ten. Sequencing input: naive CD4+ T cells sorted from blood. Subset reported: CD45RA+ positively selected. The source of these receptors is a man aged 30-40 years in good health.

V gene TRBV6-4 combines with J gene TRBJ2-1; TRBD2 matches 12 bases. CDR1 MRHNA and CDR2 SNTAGT come from the germline V gene. The CDR3 contains 16 residues. Trimming took 1 base from V and 8 from J; bases not matched to a gene: 6. CDR3 loop: CASSDFWTSGTHEQFF. The CDR3 bases are TGTGCCAGCAGTGACTTTTGGACTAGCGGGACCCATGAGCAGTTCTTC.

V and J are TRBV5-4 and TRBJ2-7; a weak D match, TRBD2 (6 bases). Germline CDR1 and CDR2: SGHNT and YYREEE (reference sequence). Trimming took off 0 bases at V and 0 bases at J, with 10 bases between the two ends. The CDR3 is 15 amino acids. The CDR3 DNA reads TGTGCCAGCAGCTTGGGGCGGGACGGCTCCTACGAGCAGTACTTC. Amino acids: CASSLGRDGSYEQYF.

The chain employs TRBV5-1 and TRBJ2-6; the match to TRBD1 covers 10 bases. The ends lost 5 bases at V and 3 bases at J; junction bases unmatched: 2. Germline V gene sequence: CDR1 SGHRS, CDR2 YFSETQ. This CDR3 has 15 residues. CDR3 coding DNA: TGCGCCAGCAGGACAGGGGGCGGTGGGGCCAACGTCCTGACTTTC. This gives the protein CASRTGGGGANVLTF.

The genes are TRBV9 and TRBJ2-1; D is unresolved. Trimming took 0 bases from V and 0 from J, leaving 10 bases between them. CDR1 is SGDLS, CDR2 YYNGEE, per germline. There are 16 residues in the CDR3. The CDR3 is CASSVAVIDSYNEQFF. The CDR3, as DNA: TGTGCCAGCAGCGTAGCCGTAATCGACTCCTACAATGAGCAGTTCTTC.

This sequence joins TRBV9 and TRBJ2-7; 8 nucleotides agree with TRBD2. This CDR3 has 15 amino acids. Germline lookup yields CDR1 SGDLS and CDR2 YYNGEE. Trimming took 3 bases from V and 4 from J; bases not matched to a gene: 9. CDR3 region: CASSEGSGRGYEQYF. The CDR3 nucleotides are TGTGCCAGCAGCGAGGGGAGCGGGAGAGGTTACGAGCAGTACTTC.

This sequence joins TRBV27 and TRBJ1-5; 7 nucleotides line up with TRBD1. CDR1 and CDR2 from the germline V gene are MNHEY and SMNVEV (reference sequence). The CDR3 contains 15 residues. Trimming at V came to 6 bases and at J to 3 bases, leaving 8 bases not matched to a gene. This CDR3 is CASRLTGTANQPQHF. CDR3 nucleotide sequence: TGTGCCAGCAGACTGACAGGGACAGCCAATCAGCCCCAGCATTTT.

The V and J genes are TRBV18 and TRBJ2-5; a weak D match, TRBD2 (6 bases). The germline V gene encodes CDR1 KGHSH and CDR2 LQKENI. V lost 11 bases and J 2 bases, leaving 15 bases between the germline ends. The CDR3 spans 13 residues. The CDR3 DNA follows: TGTGCCGTCAGTACGGGGGTACAAGAGACCCAGTACTTC. Its protein is CAVSTGVQETQYF. Full variable domain (rest looked up from reference TRBV18 and TRBJ2-5): NAGVMQNPRHLVRRRGQEARLRCSPMKGHSHVYWYRQLPEEGLKFMVYLQKENIIDESGMPKERFSAEFPKEGPSILRIQQVVRGDSAAYFCAVSTGVQETQYFGPGTRLLVL.

The gene calls are TRBV28 and TRBJ1-5, with 7 bases aligning to TRBD1. This CDR3 comprises 16 residues. The V segment lost 3 bases and the J segment 12 bases; nucleotides outside the gene matches: 17. Germline V gene data show CDR1 as MDHEN and CDR2 as SYDVKM. The CDR3 reads CASSFPGGTGVEIQHF. The DNA for the CDR3 is TGTGCCAGCAGTTTTCCTGGCGGAACAGGGGTGGAAATCCAGCATTTT.

The gene calls are TRBV27 and TRBJ2-5; D possibly uses TRBD1 or TRBD2 (5 bases each). Between the trimmed V and J ends, which lost 4 bases and 5 bases, there was a span of 17 bases. Germline-derived CDR1 and CDR2 are MNHEY and SMNVEV (reference sequence). The CDR3 is 15 residues long. DNA for the CDR3: TGTGCCAGCAGTTCTCCCGGGACCCCGAAGGAGACCCAGTACTTC. As protein: CASSSPGTPKETQYF.

A remark on this clone: Other nucleotide sequences from this sample produce the same CDR3. V is TRBV9 and J is TRBJ2-2, with 9 bases matching TRBD2. The CDR3 totals 16 residues. Germline assignment: CDR1 SGDLS and CDR2 YYNGEE. After removal of 0 bases from V and 6 bases from J, the junction contained 6 bases not matched to a gene. CDR3 nucleotide sequence: TGTGCCAGCAGCGTAGGGTTAGCGGGAGACCCCGGGGAGCTGTTTTTT. Protein sequence: CASSVGLAGDPGELFF.

Comment on this clone: The sample has other DNA sequences that encode this CDR3 too. The chain has TRBV18 and TRBJ2-7; no reliable D call. Trimming shortened V by 6 bases and J by 1 base, and 7 bases separated the two germline ends. The CDR3 has 12 amino acids. The germline V gene encodes CDR1 KGHSH and CDR2 LQKENI. In DNA, the CDR3 is TGTGCCAGCTCGACCCCGTCCTACGAGCAGTACTTC. It encodes CASSTPSYEQYF.

This chain joins TRBV19 and TRBJ2-5; D is uncertain. Trimming removed 4 bases from V and 2 bases from J, with 17 bases in between. This CDR3 has 16 residues. Germline values: CDR1 LNHDA, CDR2 SQIVND (reference sequence). The DNA for the CDR3 is TGTGCCAGTAGTACCAAGGACCTCACCCATCAAGAGACCCAGTACTTC. Translation gives CASSTKDLTHQETQYF. Combining the CDR3 with reference TRBV19 and TRBJ2-5 gives the whole variable domain DGGITQSPKYLFRKEGQNVTLSCEQNLNHDAMYWYRQDPGQGLRLIYYSQIVNDFQKGDIAEGYSVSREKKESFPLTVTSAQKNPTAFYLCASSTKDLTHQETQYFGPGTRLLVL.

This chain links TRBV18 with TRBJ2-7; D not certain. The germline gives CDR1 KGHSH, CDR2 LQKENI. Trimming cost V 6 bases and J 5 bases, with 17 bases left between them. This CDR3 contains 14 residues. The CDR3: CASSLGAPPNEQYF. The CDR3 DNA reads TGTGCCAGCTCCCTCGGTGCCCCGCCGAACGAGCAGTACTTC. Full variable domain (rest looked up from reference TRBV18 and TRBJ2-7): NAGVMQNPRHLVRRRGQEARLRCSPMKGHSHVYWYRQLPEEGLKFMVYLQKENIIDESGMPKERFSAEFPKEGPSILRIQQVVRGDSAAYFCASSLGAPPNEQYFGPGTRLTVT.

The J gene is TRBJ1-2, the V gene TRBV5-5; D gene ambiguous. CDR3 size: 15 residues. Trimming left V 4 bases short and J 3 bases short, with 16 bases between. CDR1 is SGHKS, CDR2 YYEKEE, per germline (reference sequence). The DNA of the CDR3 is TGTGCCAGCAGCCGAGAAATAAAATTGGACTATGGCTACACCTTC. Protein product: CASSREIKLDYGYTF.

This sequence joins TRBV18 and TRBJ1-3, with a tentative D call TRBD1 (5 bases). V was trimmed by 4 bases and J by 0 bases, leaving 16 bases between them. Germline-derived CDR1 and CDR2 are KGHSH and LQKENI. This CDR3 has 17 residues. CDR3 DNA sequence: TGTGCCAGCTCACTAATCCAAGACAGTAGCTCTGGAAACACCATATATTTT. Translation: CASSLIQDSSSGNTIYF.

The table lists this clone with a count of one. The chain recombines TRBV21-1 with TRBJ2-7; the table's TRBD2 call for D was not verified on the DNA. TRBV21-1 is an annotated pseudogene. This CDR3 spans 15 amino acids. In nucleotides, the CDR3 is TGTGCCAGCAGCAAAGAGCTCCCTTTGTGGTACGAGCAGTACTTC. This translates into CASSKELPLWYEQYF.

The chain carries TRBV28 and TRBJ2-7; D gene unclear. Germline V gives CDR1 MDHEN, CDR2 SYDVKM. The CDR3 totals 14 residues. V was cut by 3 bases and J by 4 bases, with 13 bases left in between. The CDR3 DNA sequence: TGTGCCAGCAGTTTTGGGCCGCTTTCATACGAGCAGTACTTC. This codes for CASSFGPLSYEQYF.

The chain joins TRBV5-1 to TRBJ1-3; 7 bases are a match to TRBD1. Losses at the gene ends were 3 bases for V and 2 bases for J; bases not matched to a gene: 5. CDR3 length: 15 amino acids. Germline V lookup: CDR1 SGHRS, CDR2 YFSETQ. The CDR3 coding sequence is TGCGCCAGCAGCTCAACAGGGGTTGCTGGAAACACCATATATTTT. Translation: CASSSTGVAGNTIYF.

The chain recombines TRBV15 with TRBJ2-7, with D uncertain. From germline, CDR1 is LNHNV and CDR2 YYDKDF (reference sequence). Trimming removed 0 bases at V and 1 base at J, with 4 bases between. CDR3 length equals 13 residues. The CDR3 here is CATSRDVSYEQYF. The CDR3 bases are TGTGCCACCAGCAGAGATGTTTCCTACGAGCAGTACTTC.

V usage is TRBV5-1 and J usage is TRBJ2-7, with unresolved D. The germline gives CDR1 SGHRS, CDR2 YFSETQ. This CDR3 is 14 amino acids long. The V gene lost 5 bases and the J gene lost 2 bases, with 14 bases spanning the gap. The DNA of the CDR3 is TGCGCCAGCAGTCCTGACGGGTTAACCTACGAGCAGTACTTC. Translation gives CASSPDGLTYEQYF.

The V and J genes are TRBV9 and TRBJ2-2; D unresolved. Trimming removed 0 bases at V and 4 bases at J, with 4 bases between. Germline V gives CDR1 SGDLS, CDR2 YYNGEE. This CDR3 region has 13 residues. This chain's CDR3 is CASSVESTGELFF. CDR3 bases: TGTGCCAGCAGCGTAGAGTCCACCGGGGAGCTGTTTTTT.

The V gene is TRBV4-1, the J gene TRBJ2-1; no clear D. CDR3 size: 13 residues. The germline V and J ends were trimmed by 6 bases and 0 bases, with 6 bases remaining between them. Germline V gene data show CDR1 as MGHRA and CDR2 as YSYEKL. The CDR3, as DNA: TGCGCCAGCAGGTCAAGCTCCTACAATGAGCAGTTCTTC. It codes for CASRSSSYNEQFF.